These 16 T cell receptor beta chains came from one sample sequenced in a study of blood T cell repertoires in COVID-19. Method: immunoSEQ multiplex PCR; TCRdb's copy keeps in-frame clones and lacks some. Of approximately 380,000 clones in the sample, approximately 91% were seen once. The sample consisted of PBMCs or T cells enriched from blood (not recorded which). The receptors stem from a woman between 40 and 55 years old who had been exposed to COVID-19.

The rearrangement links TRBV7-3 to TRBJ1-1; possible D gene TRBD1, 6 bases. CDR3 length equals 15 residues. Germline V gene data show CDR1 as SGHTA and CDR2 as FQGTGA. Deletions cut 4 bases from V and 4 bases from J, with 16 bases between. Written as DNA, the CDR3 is TGTGCCAGCAGCTCTACAGGGCAGGACCTCACTGAAGCTTTCTTT. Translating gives CASSSTGQDLTEAFF.

The CDR3 nucleotides are TGTGCCAGCAGTGAGACAGGGGGCTACAATGAGCAGTTCTTC. This sequence encodes CASSETGGYNEQFF. The gene calls are TRBV2 and TRBJ2-1; 9 bases map to TRBD1. CDR1 SNHLY and CDR2 FYNNEI come from the germline V gene. The trim removed 3 bases at V and 3 bases at J, leaving 0 bases unmatched. The CDR3 sequence is 14 residues long.

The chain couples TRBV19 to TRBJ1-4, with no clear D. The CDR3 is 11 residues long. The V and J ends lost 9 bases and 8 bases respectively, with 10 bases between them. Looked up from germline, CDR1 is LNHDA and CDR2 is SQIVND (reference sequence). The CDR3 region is CASQTGEKLFF. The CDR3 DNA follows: TGTGCCAGCCAGACCGGGGAAAAACTGTTTTTT. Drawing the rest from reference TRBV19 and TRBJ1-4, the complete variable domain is DGGITQSPKYLFRKEGQNVTLSCEQNLNHDAMYWYRQDPGQGLRLIYYSQIVNDFQKGDIAEGYSVSREKKESFPLTVTSAQKNPTAFYLCASQTGEKLFFGSGTQLSVL.

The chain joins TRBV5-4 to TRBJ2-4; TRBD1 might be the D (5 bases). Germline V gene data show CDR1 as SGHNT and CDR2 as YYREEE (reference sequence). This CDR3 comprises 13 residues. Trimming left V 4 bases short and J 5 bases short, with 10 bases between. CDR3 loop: CASSTDTQNIQYF. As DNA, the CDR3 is TGTGCCAGCAGCACGGACACTCAAAACATTCAGTACTTC.

The CDR3 region has the DNA TGCGCCAGCAGCTTGGCTCCCAGCGGGGTTAACAATGAGCAGTTCTTC. Translation gives CASSLAPSGVNNEQFF. The V call is TRBV5-1, the J call TRBJ2-1; TRBD2 agrees at 7 bases. Germline CDR1 SGHRS, CDR2 YFSETQ. The CDR3 extends over 16 amino acids. V was clipped by 0 bases and J by 5 bases; unmatched bases: 8. The entire variable domain, with the rest obtained from reference TRBV5-1 and TRBJ2-1, is as follows: KAGVTQTPRYLIKTRGQQVTLSCSPISGHRSVSWYQQTPGQGLQFLFEYFSETQRNKGNFPGRFSGRQFSNSRSEMNVSTLELGDSALYLCASSLAPSGVNNEQFFGPGTRLTVL.

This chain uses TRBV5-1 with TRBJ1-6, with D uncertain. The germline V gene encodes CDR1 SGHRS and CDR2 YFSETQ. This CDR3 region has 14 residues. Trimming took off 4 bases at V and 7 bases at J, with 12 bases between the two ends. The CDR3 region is CASSPNIGNSPLHF. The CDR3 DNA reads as TGCGCCAGCAGCCCGAATATCGGGAATTCACCCCTCCACTTT.

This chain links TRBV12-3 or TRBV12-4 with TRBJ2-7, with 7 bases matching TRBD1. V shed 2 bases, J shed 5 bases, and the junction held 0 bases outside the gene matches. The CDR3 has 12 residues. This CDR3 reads CASSLTGDEQYF. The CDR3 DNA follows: TGTGCCAGCAGTTTAACAGGGGACGAGCAGTACTTC.

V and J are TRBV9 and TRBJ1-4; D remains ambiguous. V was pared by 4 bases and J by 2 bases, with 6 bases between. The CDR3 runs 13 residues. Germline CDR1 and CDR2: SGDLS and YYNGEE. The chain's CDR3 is CASSPHTNEKLFF. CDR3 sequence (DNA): TGTGCCAGCAGCCCACATACTAATGAAAAACTGTTTTTT.

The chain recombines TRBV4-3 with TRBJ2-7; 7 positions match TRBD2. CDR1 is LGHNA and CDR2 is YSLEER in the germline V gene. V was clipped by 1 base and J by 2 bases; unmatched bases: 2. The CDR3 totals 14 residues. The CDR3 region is CASSQGRGAYEQYF. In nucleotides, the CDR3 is TGCGCCAGCAGCCAAGGTCGGGGGGCCTACGAGCAGTACTTC.

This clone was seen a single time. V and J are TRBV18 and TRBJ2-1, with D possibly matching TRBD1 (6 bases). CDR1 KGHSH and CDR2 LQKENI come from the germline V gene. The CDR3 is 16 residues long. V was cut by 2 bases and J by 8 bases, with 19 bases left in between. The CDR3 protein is CASSPGTRGWYDEQFF. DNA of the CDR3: TGTGCCAGCTCACCAGGGACCAGGGGTTGGTACGATGAGCAGTTCTTC.

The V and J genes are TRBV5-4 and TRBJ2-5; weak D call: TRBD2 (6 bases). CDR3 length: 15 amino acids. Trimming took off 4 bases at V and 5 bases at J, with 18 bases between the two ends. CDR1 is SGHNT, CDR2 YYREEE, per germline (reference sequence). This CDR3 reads CASSPLAGSIETQYF. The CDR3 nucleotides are TGTGCCAGCAGCCCCCTGGCGGGGTCTATTGAGACCCAGTACTTC.

CDR3 sequence: CASSLVFRDRASGANVLTF. In DNA, the CDR3 is TGTGCCAGCAGCTTAGTCTTCCGGGACAGGGCTTCTGGGGCCAACGTCCTGACTTTC. This chain links TRBV7-2 with TRBJ2-6; 9 positions agree with TRBD1. Trimming cost V 1 base and J 1 base; bases outside gene matches: 8. The CDR3 spans 19 residues. Germline loops: CDR1 SGHTA, CDR2 FQGNSA.

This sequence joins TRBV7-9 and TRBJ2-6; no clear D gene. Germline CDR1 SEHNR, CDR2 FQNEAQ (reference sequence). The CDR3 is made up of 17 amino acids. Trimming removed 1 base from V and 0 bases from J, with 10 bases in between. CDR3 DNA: TGTGCCAGCAGCTTAGTTGACACCCCCTCTGGGGCCAACGTCCTGACTTTC. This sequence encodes CASSLVDTPSGANVLTF.

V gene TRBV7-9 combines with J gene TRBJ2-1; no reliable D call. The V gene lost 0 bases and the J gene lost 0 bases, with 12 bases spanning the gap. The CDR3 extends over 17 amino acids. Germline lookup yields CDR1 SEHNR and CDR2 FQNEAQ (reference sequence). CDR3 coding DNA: TGTGCCAGCAGCTTAGCTCAAACCTTTAGCTCCTACAATGAGCAGTTCTTC. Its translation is CASSLAQTFSSYNEQFF. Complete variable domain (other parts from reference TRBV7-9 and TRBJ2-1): DTGVSQNPRHKITKRGQNVTFRCDPISEHNRLYWYRQTLGQGPEFLTYFQNEAQLEKSRLLSDRFSAERPKGSFSTLEIQRTEQGDSAMYLCASSLAQTFSSYNEQFFGPGTRLTVL.

This CDR3 is CASSQDGSGNNEQFF. CDR3 bases: TGCGCCAGCAGCCAAGACGGCTCGGGGAACAATGAGCAGTTCTTC. The V gene is TRBV4-3, the J gene TRBJ2-1, with D tentatively TRBD2 (5 bases). The ends were cut back, 0 bases at V and 5 bases at J, with 11 bases in the middle. The CDR3 loop spans 15 amino acids. Germline-derived CDR1 and CDR2 are LGHNA and YSLEER.

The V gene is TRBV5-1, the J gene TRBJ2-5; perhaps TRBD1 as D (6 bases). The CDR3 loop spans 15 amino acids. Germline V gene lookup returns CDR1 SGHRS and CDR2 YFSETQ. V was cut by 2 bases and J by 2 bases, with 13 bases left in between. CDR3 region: CASSFLGQTQETQYF. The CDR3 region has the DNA TGCGCCAGCAGCTTCCTTGGACAGACTCAAGAGACCCAGTACTTC.